This TCR beta chain came from a study of human T cells and chemical hapten exposure. Study information: Upper back patch tests used 0.01% DPC, scored after 6 days.

Germline lookup yields CDR1 KGHDR and CDR2 SFDVKD. The CDR3 consists of 13 residues. The J segment lost 7 bases and the V segment lost 7 bases, leaving 3 bases of the junction unmatched. The time point: pre-sensitization, week 0. Regarding treatment: therapeutic diphenylcyclopropenone sensitization with weekly scalp DPC. Non-pregnant alopecia patients aged 18 to 70, suitable for DPC therapy. TCRdb called the RACE reads again in MiXCR, with one record for every CDR3 protein. The table lists 250,000 or so distinct CDR3 sequences, about 9% of them singletons. This chain uses TRBV24-1 with TRBJ2-1; 10 positions match TRBD1. This TCR was recovered from a woman in her thirties or forties with alopecia areata. Some clones in this sample may be carry-over from other donors' samples. The sequencing here drew on whole blood, taken in connection with sensitization to the hapten diphenylcyclopropenone (DPC). In DNA, the CDR3 is TGTGCCACCAGCGGACAGGGGGGGAATGAGCAGTTCTTC. This codes for CATSGQGGNEQFF.